This TCR beta chain originates from a study of blood T cell repertoires in COVID-19. Study-level background: Both acute and convalescent COVID-19 samples were obtained from the United States, Italy and Spain.

This CDR3 region has 13 residues. The germline V gene encodes CDR1 SGHRS and CDR2 YFSETQ. Trimming removed 3 bases at V and 5 bases at J, with 8 bases between. In the authors' methods: Reference gene primer amplification gave nucleated cell count estimates. The assay was immunoSEQ multiplex PCR, and TCRdb's table has in-frame clones only and misses some. The D gene and trimming were derived from the DNA, and the V and J assignments and clone size from that table. The sample shows roughly 260,000 clones, 87% of them seen only once. This TCR was recovered from a woman in her 50s who had recovered from COVID-19. The V and J genes are TRBV5-1 and TRBJ2-2, with D perhaps matching TRBD1 (5 bases). Sequenced sample: peripheral blood. The DNA of the CDR3 is TGCGCCAGCAGCTCAGGGTTTACCGGGGAGCTGTTTTTT. Residues: CASSSGFTGELFF. Together with reference TRBV5-1 and TRBJ2-2, the CDR3 gives the full variable domain: KAGVTQTPRYLIKTRGQQVTLSCSPISGHRSVSWYQQTPGQGLQFLFEYFSETQRNKGNFPGRFSGRQFSNSRSEMNVSTLELGDSALYLCASSSGFTGELFFGEGSRLTVL.